One T cell receptor beta chain is described in this entry. The target antigen is unknown. This CDR3 is also generated by other DNA sequences in the sample. CD45RO-negative, CCR7-positively selected cells formed the naive CD8 fraction, excluding terminally differentiated effector memory CD45RA+ cells. The data originate from a study of shared clonotypes between healthy human individuals. Study-level findings and limits: Against clonotypes common to all four donors, non-shared ones had lower generation probabilities. Larger richness was generally estimated for naive than memory subsets. Clonotype sharing across donors was expected to vary with sequencing depth. Sharing across four donors was seen in 5% to 5.5% of naive CD4 clonotypes.

Sequenced by immunoSEQ multiplex PCR; TCRdb stores in-frame clones only, minus some. The sample has roughly 1,800,000 clones; approximately 94% are singletons. Trimming took 7 bases from V and 4 from J, leaving 2 bases between them. Looked up from germline, CDR1 is SNHLY and CDR2 is FYNNEI. The CDR3 runs 10 residues. The sample comprised naive CD8+ T cells sorted from blood. V is TRBV2 and J is TRBJ2-1; the D is unclear. This receptor was taken from a man between 18 and 35 years old in good health. CDR3: CASTYNEQFF. CDR3 coding DNA: TGTGCCAGCACTTACAATGAGCAGTTCTTC.